The T cell receptor (beta chain) under discussion was sequenced for a study of T cells in Graves' hyperthyroidism and ophthalmopathy. RNA transcripts were the template for amplifying TCR beta CDR3 regions. In the first-round RT-PCR of the TCR CDR3, the HTBI primer set was used. TCRdb re-called the multiplex PCR reads through MiXCR, storing one row per CDR3 protein. The data contain approximately 590,000 distinct CDR3 sequences, about 43% of them singletons. Germline V gene data show CDR1 as ENHRY and CDR2 as SYGVKD. V was pared by 10 bases and J by 1 base, with 7 bases of the junction left unmatched. CDR3 size: 14 residues. Uncontrolled infection, other autoimmune disease, pregnancy or lactation disqualified patients from enrolment.

The receptor was derived from a woman younger than 35 with Graves' hyperthyroidism. The chain has TRBV10-3 and TRBJ2-7; 10 bases agree with TRBD2. Material for sequencing was peripheral blood or thyroid tissue (not recorded which). CDR3 bases: TGTGCCAGCACCACTAGCGGGGTATCCTACGAGCAGTACTTC. This sequence encodes CASTTSGVSYEQYF.